What follows are 27 T cell receptor beta chains derived from one specimen sequenced in a study of T-cell memory formation after mild COVID-19. TCRdb processed the 5' RACE reads anew with MiXCR; each CDR3 protein has one entry. The sample holds around 250,000 distinct CDR3 sequences; around a tenth are singletons and the top ten take around 20%. Sequences were obtained from PBMCs or a T cell subset sorted from them (not recorded which). The receptors shown here come from a man aged 18 to 35 who had mild COVID-19 (a few samples of this study predate the infection). Cell type and time point are not known.

This clonotype has only a few counts. J is TRBJ1-6 and V is TRBV7-2; D call uncertain. The CDR3 loop spans 12 amino acids. Trimming stripped 2 bases from V and 11 bases from J, with 7 bases between. Germline CDR1 reads SGHTA; CDR2 reads FQGNSA. CDR3 sequence (DNA): TGTGCCAGCAGCTTATTCGGCCCACCCCTCCACTTT. This codes for CASSLFGPPLHF.

The rearrangement joins TRBV9 to TRBJ1-6; tentative D call: TRBD1 (6 bases). The CDR3 runs to 14 residues. CDR1 is SGDLS and CDR2 is YYNGEE in the germline V gene. V lost 6 bases to trimming and J lost 10 bases, with 17 bases between them. CDR3 residues: CASTRQDEGSPLHF. Here the CDR3 DNA reads TGTGCCAGCACCCGACAGGACGAAGGATCACCCCTCCACTTT.

This chain joins TRBV6-6 and TRBJ1-4; perhaps TRBD1 as D (5 bases). The CDR3 covers 15 residues. V was pared by 0 bases and J by 6 bases, with 11 bases between. The germline V gene encodes CDR1 MNHNY and CDR2 SVGAGI (reference sequence). In nucleotides, the CDR3 is TGTGCCAGCAGTTACTCTGGGGGAAAGGATGAAAAACTGTTTTTT. Residues: CASSYSGGKDEKLFF.

This clonotype was seen many times. This chain links TRBV5-1 with TRBJ2-7; a possible D gene is TRBD1 (6 bases). The CDR3 has 14 amino acids. Trimming pared 0 bases from V and 6 bases from J, leaving 13 bases between. In germline, CDR1 is SGHRS, CDR2 YFSETQ. CDR3 sequence reads: CASSLEQGSAEQYF. The DNA for the CDR3 is TGCGCCAGCAGCTTGGAGCAGGGGTCGGCCGAGCAGTACTTC.

This clonotype was counted only a few times. This chain connects TRBV3-1 to TRBJ2-5; a possible D gene is TRBD1 (6 bases). Trimming took 4 bases from V and 2 from J, leaving 11 bases between them. From germline, CDR1 is LGHDT and CDR2 YNNKEL (reference sequence). The CDR3 length is 14 residues. CDR3 DNA sequence: TGTGCCAGCAGCCGGTCGGACAGACAAGAGACCCAGTACTTC. The encoded protein is CASSRSDRQETQYF.

This sequence joins TRBV9 and TRBJ1-4; TRBD1 agrees at 9 bases. Losses at the gene ends were 0 bases for V and 8 bases for J; bases not matched to a gene: 5. This CDR3 contains 15 residues. In germline, CDR1 is SGDLS, CDR2 YYNGEE. The CDR3 here is CASSVGTGAVEKLFF. CDR3 coding DNA: TGTGCCAGCAGCGTAGGGACAGGGGCGGTCGAAAAACTGTTTTTT.

This clonotype was recorded a few times. The genes are TRBV4-3 and TRBJ1-2; D not certain. V lost 1 base, J lost 4 bases, and 22 bases lay in between. Germline V CDR1 and CDR2: LGHNA, YSLEER. The CDR3 contains 18 residues. CDR3 sequence (DNA): TGCGCCAGCAGCCAAGTTGTCAGGCCAAATGATGCGGGCTATGGCTACACCTTC. Its protein is CASSQVVRPNDAGYGYTF.

There are many counts of this clonotype. The genes are TRBV5-1 and TRBJ1-5; no definite D call. The CDR3 sequence is 13 residues long. CDR1 is SGHRS, CDR2 YFSETQ, per germline. Trimming stripped 2 bases from V and 3 bases from J, with 6 bases between. The CDR3 bases are TGCGCCAGCAGCTTTGACCCCAATCAGCCCCAGCATTTT. This sequence encodes CASSFDPNQPQHF.

The gene calls are TRBV6-5 and TRBJ2-7; D could derive from TRBD1 or TRBD2 (5 bases each). The germline V gene encodes CDR1 MNHEY and CDR2 SVGAGI. V was shortened by 2 bases and J by 1 base, with 9 bases between the two germline ends. This CDR3 has 14 residues. CDR3 in DNA: TGTGCCAGCAGTTACGGGGGACCTTCCTACGAGCAGTACTTC. Translated, it gives CASSYGGPSYEQYF.

This clonotype was seen at least ten times. The chain combines TRBV7-2 with TRBJ1-3; no clear D. V was cut by 4 bases and J by 1 base, with 14 bases left in between. Germline assignment: CDR1 SGHTA and CDR2 FQGNSA. This CDR3 contains 16 residues. The CDR3 loop reads CASSSQPQTSGNTIYF. For the CDR3, the DNA is TGTGCCAGCAGCTCCCAGCCACAGACATCTGGAAACACCATATATTTT. The variable domain in full, with the rest retrieved from reference TRBV7-2 and TRBJ1-3, is GAGVSQSPSNKVTEKGKDVELRCDPISGHTALYWYRQSLGQGLEFLIYFQGNSAPDKSGLPSDRFSAERTGGSVSTLTIQRTQQEDSAVYLCASSSQPQTSGNTIYFGEGSWLTVV.

This clonotype was counted at least ten times. V usage is TRBV7-2 and J usage is TRBJ1-6; weak D call: TRBD1 (6 bases). The V and J ends lost 8 bases and 8 bases respectively, with 13 bases between them. The CDR3 length is 13 residues. The germline V gene encodes CDR1 SGHTA and CDR2 FQGNSA. CDR3 sequence: CASRPSGDSPLHF. Here the CDR3 DNA reads TGTGCCAGCCGGCCATCAGGGGATTCACCCCTCCACTTT. Supplemented by reference TRBV7-2 and TRBJ1-6, the full variable domain reads GAGVSQSPSNKVTEKGKDVELRCDPISGHTALYWYRQSLGQGLEFLIYFQGNSAPDKSGLPSDRFSAERTGGSVSTLTIQRTQQEDSAVYLCASRPSGDSPLHFGNGTRLTVT.

This chain uses TRBV3-1 with TRBJ1-2, with D uncertain. Germline CDR1 is LGHDT and CDR2 is YNNKEL (reference sequence). This CDR3 comprises 16 residues. Trimming removed 1 base at V and 0 bases at J, with 12 bases between. The CDR3 spells CASSQVFSVANYGYTF. Written as DNA, the CDR3 is TGTGCCAGCAGCCAAGTTTTCTCGGTAGCTAACTATGGCTACACCTTC.

This clonotype was picked up many times. The chain employs TRBV20-1 and TRBJ2-7; D possibly corresponds to TRBD1 (6 bases). The CDR3 has 14 amino acids. Germline V gene sequence: CDR1 DFQATT, CDR2 SNEGSKA (reference sequence). The V end lost 3 bases, the J end lost 1 base, and 13 bases lay between the germline ends. Written as DNA, the CDR3 is TGCAGTGCTAGGTCACAGGGTACATCCTACGAGCAGTACTTC. Protein: CSARSQGTSYEQYF.

V and J are TRBV9 and TRBJ1-6, with D perhaps matching TRBD1 (6 bases). This CDR3 is built from 14 residues. Trimming took off 4 bases at V and 4 bases at J, with 9 bases between the two ends. The V gene's germline CDR1 is SGDLS and CDR2 YYNGEE. The CDR3 region has the DNA TGTGCCAGCAGCACCGGACAGTATAATTCACCCCTCCACTTT. Encoded protein: CASSTGQYNSPLHF. Together with reference TRBV9 and TRBJ1-6, the CDR3 gives the full variable domain: DSGVTQTPKHLITATGQRVTLRCSPRSGDLSVYWYQQSLDQGLQFLIQYYNGEERAKGNILERFSAQQFPDLHSELNLSSLELGDSALYFCASSTGQYNSPLHFGNGTRLTVT.

The chain uses TRBV12-3 or TRBV12-4 and TRBJ1-5; D is uncertain. There are 13 residues in the CDR3. Between the trimmed V and J ends, which lost 1 base and 7 bases, there was a span of 8 bases. CDR3 in amino acids: CASSLGPTQPQHF. CDR3 bases: TGTGCCAGCAGTTTAGGACCGACACAGCCCCAGCATTTT.

CDR3 DNA: TGTGCCAGCAGCCGCCCACAGGGTACGGGCACCGGGGAGCTGTTTTTT. This sequence encodes CASSRPQGTGTGELFF. This chain connects TRBV7-9 to TRBJ2-2; tentatively, D is TRBD1 (6 bases). The V end lost 5 bases, the J end lost 4 bases, and 17 bases lay between the germline ends. The CDR3 sequence is 16 residues long. Germline CDR1 and CDR2: SEHNR and FQNEAQ (reference sequence).

This chain connects TRBV3-1 to TRBJ2-5, with 8 bases matching TRBD1. Trimming removed 4 bases from V and 4 bases from J; junction bases left unmatched: 11. Germline assignment: CDR1 LGHDT and CDR2 YNNKEL (reference sequence). This CDR3 contains 16 residues. The CDR3 spells CASSPSTGQGLETQYF. As DNA, the CDR3 is TGTGCCAGCAGCCCCTCTACTGGACAGGGCCTAGAGACCCAGTACTTC.

V and J are TRBV29-1 and TRBJ2-1, with 12 bases matching TRBD2. The CDR3 is 15 residues long. Germline V CDR1 and CDR2: SQVTM, ANQGSEA. V was pared by 6 bases and J by 9 bases, with 12 bases of the junction left unmatched. CDR3 sequence (DNA): TGCAGCGTGGGACGACTAGCGGGGGCCGGGGGTGAGCAGTTCTTC. Translated: CSVGRLAGAGGEQFF.

The chain recombines TRBV7-2 with TRBJ2-1, with D perhaps being TRBD1 or TRBD2 (5 bases each). The V end was cut by 5 bases, the J end by 10 bases, with 15 bases between. CDR1 SGHTA and CDR2 FQGNSA come from the germline V gene. The CDR3 consists of 13 residues. The CDR3 protein is CASSMGVNSEQFF. The CDR3 coding sequence is TGTGCCAGCAGCATGGGGGTTAACTCGGAGCAGTTCTTC.

This clonotype was found a few times. The chain joins TRBV28 to TRBJ2-5, with D uncertain. V lost 6 bases, J lost 4 bases, and 15 bases lay in between. In germline, CDR1 is MDHEN, CDR2 SYDVKM. The CDR3 extends over 14 amino acids. Written as DNA, the CDR3 is TGTGCCAGCAGAATGATGGGGTCGGGAGAGACCCAGTACTTC. It translates to CASRMMGSGETQYF.

This clonotype has just a few counts. CDR3 in amino acids: CAIRDRGSAGGYTF. The CDR3, as DNA: TGTGCCATCAGGGACAGGGGAAGCGCGGGTGGCTACACCTTC. The rearrangement links TRBV10-3 to TRBJ1-2, with 9 nucleotides matching TRBD1. With 6 bases clipped from V and 7 bases from J, the junction kept 9 bases outside the gene matches. Germline values: CDR1 ENHRY, CDR2 SYGVKD. CDR3 length: 14 amino acids.

V and J are TRBV6-5 and TRBJ1-1; 8 nucleotides line up with TRBD1. Germline lookup yields CDR1 MNHEY and CDR2 SVGAGI. Trimming cost V 7 bases and J 4 bases; bases outside gene matches: 5. The CDR3 sequence is 13 residues long. The DNA of the CDR3 is TGTGCCAGCAAGCTACAGGGGGGCACTGAAGCTTTCTTT. It specifies CASKLQGGTEAFF.

This clonotype was observed a few times. V gene TRBV6-5 combines with J gene TRBJ2-3; 9 bases fit TRBD1. Trimming took 6 bases from V and 5 from J; bases not matched to a gene: 9. Germline V gene sequence: CDR1 MNHEY, CDR2 SVGAGI. The CDR3 is 15 amino acids. Here the CDR3 reads CASSTNRGQGDTQYF. CDR3 DNA sequence: TGTGCCAGCAGCACTAACAGGGGGCAAGGAGATACGCAGTATTTT.

This chain connects TRBV20-1 to TRBJ1-3; 8 bases are shared with TRBD1. Germline lookup yields CDR1 DFQATT and CDR2 SNEGSKA (reference sequence). The CDR3 runs to 14 residues. Losses at the gene ends were 5 bases for V and 4 bases for J; bases not matched to a gene: 7. The CDR3 reads CSAGTGISGNTIYF. The CDR3 DNA sequence: TGCAGTGCTGGGACAGGAATTTCGGGAAACACCATATATTTT.

This chain joins TRBV6-2 or TRBV6-3 and TRBJ2-4; 7 positions agree with TRBD1. The CDR3 covers 14 residues. The V gene end was trimmed by 5 bases and the J gene end by 3 bases; junction bases not matched to a gene: 4. Germline V gene lookup returns CDR1 MNHEY and CDR2 SVGEGT. The DNA of the CDR3 is TGTGCCAGCAGTCAAGGGGGCGGCAAAAACATTCAGTACTTC. Encoded protein: CASSQGGGKNIQYF.

This clonotype occurred many times. The rearrangement joins TRBV7-2 to TRBJ2-4; D might be TRBD1 (5 bases). Trimming stripped 2 bases from V and 2 bases from J, with 10 bases between. Germline CDR1 is SGHTA and CDR2 is FQGNSA. The CDR3 has 15 residues. The CDR3 DNA sequence: TGTGCCAGCAGCTTATGGTCAGGGCCCAAAAACATTCAGTACTTC. The encoded protein is CASSLWSGPKNIQYF.

This clonotype was counted between two and nine times. V and J are TRBV7-3 and TRBJ2-3, with 10 nucleotides matching TRBD2. V shed 6 bases and J 6 bases; nucleotides not matched to a gene: 6. The CDR3 loop spans 14 amino acids. Germline lookup yields CDR1 SGHTA and CDR2 FQGTGA. The CDR3 spells CASRASGGGDTQYF. The CDR3 DNA is TGTGCCAGCAGAGCTAGCGGGGGTGGTGATACGCAGTATTTT.